The rows below give T cell receptor beta chains drawn from one sample of a study of blood T cell repertoires in COVID-19. Measured with immunoSEQ multiplex PCR; TCRdb has only the in-frame clones, and not every one. The sample has 250,000 to 300,000 clones; under 95% are singletons. Sequencing used PBMCs or T cells enriched from blood (not recorded which). These receptors were taken from a woman aged 40 to 50 with acute COVID-19. The CDR3 runs from the conserved cysteine through the conserved F or W. The D gene is left open where the match is weak. A clone size is listed for some rows: how often the clone was seen (once, few, many), or a class if it is expanded.

v_gene	abundance	d_gene	j_gene	CDR3aa	CDR3nt
TRBV19	-	TRBD2	TRBJ2-1	CASSIGISGGARPYNEQFF	TGTGCCAGTAGTATTGGGATTAGCGGGGGGGCCCGGCCCTACAATGAGCAGTTCTTC
TRBV7-2	-	TRBD2	TRBJ2-2	CASSLNGGSGYGELFF	TGTGCCAGCAGCTTAAATGGCGGGAGTGGGTACGGGGAGCTGTTTTTT
TRBV6-4	-	-	TRBJ2-5	CASSDWARPETQYF	TGTGCCAGCAGTGACTGGGCTCGGCCGGAGACCCAGTACTTC
TRBV28	-	TRBD2	TRBJ2-1	CASSPPTSGGYNEQFF	TGTGCCAGCAGTCCCCCGACTAGCGGGGGATACAATGAGCAGTTCTTC
TRBV7-2	once	TRBD2	TRBJ2-4	CASSLGLAGGVANIQYF	TGTGCCAGCAGCCTGGGACTAGCGGGAGGGGTGGCAAACATTCAGTACTTC
TRBV5-4	-	TRBD1	TRBJ1-2	CASSLVGTGGRGYTF	TGTGCCAGCAGCTTAGTAGGGACAGGGGGCCGTGGCTACACCTTC
TRBV20-1	-	TRBD2	TRBJ2-2	CSASASGSGNTGELFF	TGCAGTGCTAGTGCTAGCGGGAGTGGCAACACCGGGGAGCTGTTTTTT
TRBV7-9	-	TRBD1	TRBJ2-3	CASSIHPGQGRDTQYF	TGTGCCAGCAGTATCCACCCGGGACAGGGGAGAGATACGCAGTATTTT
TRBV6-1	-	TRBD1	TRBJ1-1	CASSETGGYTEAFF	TGTGCCAGCAGTGAAACAGGGGGTTACACTGAAGCTTTCTTT
TRBV30	-	-	TRBJ1-3	CACLANSGNTIYF	TGTGCCTGCCTAGCTAACTCTGGAAACACCATATATTTT
TRBV11-2	-	-	TRBJ1-5	CASSLGGGQPQHF	TGTGCCAGCAGCTTAGGGGGGGGTCAGCCCCAGCATTTT
TRBV9	-	-	TRBJ2-1	CASSPTRGVGRQFF	TGTGCCAGCAGCCCAACACGTGGGGTGGGGCGGCAGTTCTTC
TRBV9	-	-	TRBJ2-5	CASSVGFVGTQQETQYF	TGTGCCAGCAGCGTAGGATTTGTCGGGACACAACAAGAGACCCAGTACTTC
TRBV7-9	-	-	TRBJ1-2	CASSFESVYGYTF	TGTGCCAGCAGCTTTGAGTCTGTGTATGGCTACACCTTC
TRBV19	once	TRBD1	TRBJ2-7	CASSSTGITYEQYF	TGTGCCAGTAGTTCGACAGGGATTACCTACGAGCAGTACTTC
TRBV3-1/TRBV3-2	-	-	TRBJ1-3	CASSQERNTIYF	TGTGCCAGCAGCCAAGAGCGGAACACCATATATTTT
TRBV12-3/TRBV12-4	-	TRBD1	TRBJ1-2	CASMGQGHYGYTF	TGTGCCAGCATGGGACAGGGGCACTATGGCTACACCTTC
TRBV11-2	-	TRBD1	TRBJ1-4	CASNQYRGKLFF	TGTGCCAGCAACCAATACAGGGGAAAACTGTTTTTT
TRBV18	-	-	TRBJ1-1	CASSPPDSSREAFF	TGTGCCAGCTCACCACCGGACAGTTCACGGGAAGCTTTCTTT
TRBV30	once	-	TRBJ2-1	CAWSVTGSYNEQFF	TGTGCCTGGAGTGTGACAGGTTCCTACAATGAGCAGTTCTTC
TRBV19	-	TRBD1	TRBJ2-2	CASSIVQGVTGELFF	TGTGCCAGTAGTATAGTACAGGGGGTGACCGGGGAGCTGTTTTTT
TRBV6-2/TRBV6-3	-	TRBD2	TRBJ2-5	CASSYPGLAGDRETQYF	TGTGCCAGCAGTTACCCAGGACTAGCGGGAGATCGGGAGACCCAGTACTTC
TRBV18	-	TRBD1	TRBJ1-1	CASSYGTGGLNTEAFF	TGTGCCAGCTCATACGGGACAGGGGGCTTGAACACTGAAGCTTTCTTT
TRBV4-2	-	TRBD2	TRBJ2-7	CASSQDASGTSYEQYF	TGTGCCAGCAGCCAAGATGCTAGCGGGACCTCCTACGAGCAGTACTTC
TRBV30	-	TRBD1	TRBJ2-7	CAWNRGVSYEQYF	TGTGCCTGGAACAGGGGGGTCTCCTACGAGCAGTACTTC
TRBV30	-	-	TRBJ1-2	CAWTETVGYTF	TGTGCCTGGACGGAGACGGTCGGCTACACCTTC
TRBV7-2	-	TRBD2	TRBJ2-7	CASSSGGLTYEQYF	TGTGCCAGCAGCTCCGGGGGGTTAACCTACGAGCAGTACTTC
TRBV25-1	-	-	TRBJ1-2	CASSESGANYGYTF	TGTGCCAGCAGTGAATCAGGGGCTAACTATGGCTACACCTTC
TRBV28	-	TRBD1	TRBJ1-5	CASSSTGTGAQPQHF	TGTGCCAGCAGTTCTACCGGGACAGGGGCCCAGCCCCAGCATTTT
TRBV7-2	-	-	TRBJ2-2	CASSLDRTGELFF	TGTGCCAGCAGCTTAGACAGAACCGGGGAGCTGTTTTTT
TRBV19	-	TRBD1	TRBJ2-1	CASSPDRVAYNEQFF	TGTGCCAGTAGTCCCGACAGGGTAGCCTACAATGAGCAGTTCTTC
TRBV5-1	-	-	TRBJ1-6	CASSLVAGYNSPLHF	TGCGCCAGCAGCTTGGTTGCGGGGTATAATTCACCCCTCCACTTT
TRBV7-2	-	-	TRBJ2-7	CASSSRRERSSYEQYF	TGTGCCAGCAGCTCCCGTCGAGAGAGGAGCTCCTACGAGCAGTACTTC
TRBV7-9	-	TRBD2	TRBJ2-2	CASSSYSSGYTGELFF	TGTGCCAGCAGCTCCTACTCTAGCGGGTACACCGGGGAGCTGTTTTTT
TRBV2	-	-	TRBJ2-1	CASSDLTNYNEQFF	TGTGCCAGCAGCGATCTAACCAACTACAATGAGCAGTTCTTC
TRBV7-2	once	-	TRBJ2-3	CASSAFPGASTDTQYF	TGTGCCAGCAGCGCCTTCCCAGGTGCTAGCACAGATACGCAGTATTTT
TRBV10-3	-	-	TRBJ1-1	CAIRGHPTTEAFF	TGTGCCATCAGGGGACACCCCACCACTGAAGCTTTCTTT
TRBV7-6	-	TRBD1	TRBJ1-2	CASSPQGESYGYTF	TGTGCCAGCAGCCCCCAGGGGGAGAGCTATGGCTACACCTTC
TRBV20-1	-	-	TRBJ1-1	CSAIAHTEAFF	TGCAGTGCTATAGCGCACACTGAAGCTTTCTTT
TRBV6-1	-	TRBD1	TRBJ2-3	CASSEWDRSTDTQYF	TGTGCCAGCAGTGAATGGGACAGGAGCACAGATACGCAGTATTTT
TRBV30	-	TRBD2	TRBJ2-5	CAWRGGVGETQYF	TGTGCCTGGCGTGGGGGGGTGGGAGAGACCCAGTACTTC
TRBV2	-	-	TRBJ1-2	CASRYQGGYTF	TGTGCCAGCCGTTATCAGGGCGGCTACACCTTC
TRBV4-3	-	TRBD2	TRBJ2-7	CASSQDATGTSGRYEQYF	TGCGCCAGCAGCCAAGATGCAACTGGGACTAGCGGGAGATACGAGCAGTACTTC
TRBV11-2	once	TRBD1	TRBJ1-5	CASSLAGQGQPQHF	TGTGCCAGCAGCTTAGCCGGACAGGGCCAGCCCCAGCATTTT
TRBV3-1/TRBV3-2	-	TRBD2	TRBJ2-5	CASRRLAGGLLTQYF	TGTGCCAGCAGGCGACTAGCGGGGGGCCTATTGACCCAGTACTTC
TRBV4-1	-	TRBD2	TRBJ2-7	CASSQTLAGDYEQYF	TGCGCCAGCAGCCAAACCTTAGCGGGGGACTACGAGCAGTACTTC
TRBV5-8	once	-	TRBJ1-5	CASSSGGGSNQPQHF	TGTGCCAGCAGCTCTGGGGGGGGAAGCAATCAGCCCCAGCATTTT
TRBV2	-	TRBD2	TRBJ2-1	CASVEGRGYNEQFF	TGTGCCAGCGTCGAGGGGAGGGGATACAATGAGCAGTTCTTC
TRBV11-2	-	-	TRBJ1-2	CASSPQGLAGYGYTF	TGTGCCAGCAGCCCCCAGGGCCTGGCGGGGTATGGCTACACCTTC
TRBV4-2	-	TRBD2	TRBJ2-1	CASSLGLAGVEQFF	TGTGCCAGCAGCCTTGGACTAGCGGGAGTTGAGCAGTTCTTC
TRBV19	-	-	TRBJ2-2	CASSSDLSILAVTSPANTGELFF	TGTGCCAGTTCTAGTGACCTGTCCATTCTGGCTGTTACTTCCCCTGCGAACACCGGGGAGCTGTTTTTT
TRBV18	-	-	TRBJ2-7	CASSPPVGAGRGEQYF	TGTGCCAGCTCACCACCGGTAGGGGCAGGGCGGGGCGAGCAGTACTTC
TRBV27	-	TRBD2	TRBJ2-3	CASSFRAGVPTDTQYF	TGTGCCAGCAGTTTTAGAGCGGGGGTCCCCACAGATACGCAGTATTTT